This T cell receptor beta chain is from a study of T cell changes during pregnancy in multiple sclerosis. Assay: immunoSEQ multiplex PCR; the TCRdb copy retains only in-frame clones and omits some. There are 55,000 to 75,000 clones in the sample; around nine tenths occur only once, and 1.3% to 1.5% lies in the top ten. Trimming took 5 bases from V and 1 from J, leaving 18 bases between them. The length of the CDR3 is 16 residues. The V gene's germline CDR1 is SGHKS and CDR2 YYEKEE (reference sequence). The V gene is TRBV5-5, the J gene TRBJ1-2, with a weak D call TRBD1 (6 bases). The clonotype originates from a female donor in good health, enrolled as a control in a pregnancy study. The sequences come from peripheral blood, collected in the third trimester of pregnancy. CDR3: CASSFRGTGLNYGYTF. As DNA, the CDR3 is TGTGCCAGCAGTTTTAGGGGGACGGGCCTTAACTATGGCTACACCTTC.